The rows below give T cell receptor beta chains drawn from one sample of a study of cytomegalovirus exposure and HLA in healthy donors. Assay used: immunoSEQ multiplex PCR; TCRdb lists only in-frame clones, some missing. Of 95,000 to 100,000 clones listed, 9.4% are singletons. The sample taken for sequencing was PBMCs. The receptors derive from a man in his fifties in good health and CMV-seropositive. Each CDR3 is given with its conserved first and last residue. The D gene is left open where the match is weak. Clone size is shown for a subset of rows, as once, few, many or a class of expanded clone.

clone_size d_call j_call v_call cdr3_nt cdr3_aa
NA TRBD2 TRBJ2-7 TRBV11-3 TGTGCCAGCAGCCTAGGACTAGCCTCCGAGCAGTACTTC CASSLGLASEQYF
few NA TRBJ2-5 TRBV15 TGTGCCACCAGCACCCCCTGGACGGGAAGTCGAGAGACCCAGTACTTC CATSTPWTGSRETQYF
NA TRBD1 TRBJ2-7 TRBV2 TGTGCCAGCGCCGGGACAGGGGGAAAGGAGCAGTACTTC CASAGTGGKEQYF
NA TRBD2 TRBJ2-7 TRBV7-9 TGTGCCAGCAGCTCCCTGGGGGGGAGCTCCTACGAGCAGTACTTC CASSSLGGSSYEQYF
NA TRBD2 TRBJ2-1 TRBV28 TGTGCCAGCATATCTAGCGGGGATGAGCAGTTCTTC CASISSGDEQFF
NA NA TRBJ2-5 TRBV9 TGTGCCAGCAGCGTAGCAGGGGTGGGGGAGACCCAGTACTTC CASSVAGVGETQYF
few TRBD2 TRBJ2-3 TRBV5-4 TGTGCCAGCAGCTTTCAACTAGCGGGAGACGGAGATATGCAGTATTTT CASSFQLAGDGDMQYF
few TRBD2 TRBJ2-5 TRBV5-1 TGCGCCAGCAGCTTGTCGGTCGGAGCGGGAGAGACAGAGACCCAGTACTTC CASSLSVGAGETETQYF
few NA TRBJ1-2 TRBV28 TGTGCCAGCAGTTTGGTTGGGGCCCGAACAACTAACTATGGCTACACCTTC CASSLVGARTTNYGYTF
NA TRBD1 TRBJ1-2 TRBV6-5 TGTGCCAGCAGGGGGGACAGGACAAACTATGGCTACACCTTC CASRGDRTNYGYTF
NA TRBD2 TRBJ2-5 TRBV2 TGTGCCAGCAGGAAAGGTACTAGCGGGAGCGAGACCCAGTACTTC CASRKGTSGSETQYF
NA TRBD2 TRBJ2-1 TRBV27 TGTGCCAGCAGCGGCCCGGGACTAGCGGGATCGAATGAGCAGTTCTTC CASSGPGLAGSNEQFF
NA TRBD1 TRBJ1-1 TRBV28 TGTGCCAGCTGTACCCTAAAGGGACAGCTAAAAACTGAAGCTTTCTTT CASCTLKGQLKTEAFF
NA TRBD2 TRBJ2-1 TRBV14 TGTGCCAGCAGCCAAGATCGTGTAGCGGGAGGCAATGAGCAGTTCTTC CASSQDRVAGGNEQFF
NA NA TRBJ2-1 TRBV5-1 TGCGCCAGCAGCGTACAGGGCAGTGAGCAGTTCTTC CASSVQGSEQFF
NA NA TRBJ2-3 TRBV28 TGTGCCAGCAGTCGGACAGATGGCACAGATACGCAGTATTTT CASSRTDGTDTQYF
NA NA TRBJ2-1 TRBV4-1 TGCGCCAGCAGCCAGGGGTTTCTAGCGTACTATGAGCAGTTCTTC CASSQGFLAYYEQFF
NA TRBD2 TRBJ2-7 TRBV7-9 TGTGCCAGCAATAGCGGGAGAATCTCCTACGAGCAGTATTTC CASNSGRISYEQYF
NA TRBD2 TRBJ2-3 TRBV5-4 TGTGCCAGCGCCCCTGGGGGGGTGGGACGCACAGATACGCAGTATTTT CASAPGGVGRTDTQYF
NA TRBD2 TRBJ2-1 TRBV29-1 TGCAGCGGAGGACTAGCGGGAATATACAATGAGCAGTTCTTC CSGGLAGIYNEQFF
many TRBD1 TRBJ2-1 TRBV9 TGTGCCAGCAGCAGCCGGGACAGACCCTACAATGAGCAGTTCTTC CASSSRDRPYNEQFF
NA NA TRBJ1-5 TRBV30 TGTGCCTGGACAGGGTTGGGGAATCAGCCCCAGCATTTT CAWTGLGNQPQHF
few TRBD1 TRBJ1-4 TRBV29-1 TGCAGCGTTGAAAGGTGGCAGGGGGGAGGTAATGAAAAACTGTTTTTT CSVERWQGGGNEKLFF
NA TRBD1 TRBJ1-3 TRBV5-1 TGCGCCAGCAGCTTGCCGGACAGGGGCGGGGGAGGAAACACCATATATTTT CASSLPDRGGGGNTIYF
NA TRBD2 TRBJ2-7 TRBV28 TGTGCCAGCAGTTTATTTGGGACTAGCGGGAGATTGGCCTACGAGCAGTACTTC CASSLFGTSGRLAYEQYF
few TRBD2 TRBJ2-2 TRBV14 TGTGCCAGCAGCCCCCTACGGGGACTAGCGCGTACCGGGGAGCTGTTTTTT CASSPLRGLARTGELFF
NA TRBD1 TRBJ1-5 TRBV19 TGTGCCAGTAGTATGGAGGGGGGACAGGGACAGCCCCAGCATTTT CASSMEGGQGQPQHF
NA TRBD2 TRBJ2-1 TRBV9 TGTGCCAGCAGCGTAGTGGAAGAGAGGCGGAGCGGGAGGGCCGGTGAGCAGTTCTTC CASSVVEERRSGRAGEQFF
NA NA TRBJ2-2 TRBV5-6 TGTGCCAGCAGCTTGGTCGCCGGGGAGCTGTTTTTT CASSLVAGELFF
few TRBD2 TRBJ2-1 TRBV25-1 TGTGCCAGCAACCTAGCGGGAGGGCGGGTTGAGGAGCAGTTCTTC CASNLAGGRVEEQFF
few NA TRBJ1-2 TRBV29-1 TGCAGCGGCGGTCCAGAGGCGGGGGGGCGAGGGGGCTACACCTTC CSGGPEAGGRGGYTF
few NA TRBJ2-7 TRBV5-1 TGCGCCAGCAGGGTCGGGTCTGGATACGAGCAGTACTTC CASRVGSGYEQYF
NA NA TRBJ2-6 TRBV23-1 TGCGCCAGCAGTCAGCAGGACAGCAAGAGGGGTGGGGCCAACGTCCTGACTTTC CASSQQDSKRGGANVLTF
NA TRBD2 TRBJ2-7 TRBV27 TGTGCCAGCAGTTTATCGATGGCGGGAGGGCACGAGCAGTACTTC CASSLSMAGGHEQYF
NA TRBD1 TRBJ2-7 TRBV5-6 TGTGCCAGCAGCGGGGACAGGGGGATGATACACGAGCAGTACTTC CASSGDRGMIHEQYF
few NA TRBJ1-1 TRBV5-1 TGCGCCAGCAGCACCGGTGACAGGCTGATGAACACTGAAGCTTTCTTT CASSTGDRLMNTEAFF
few TRBD1 TRBJ1-1 TRBV5-1 TGCGCCAGCAGCCCCGTGGGACAGGGGAACACTGAAGCTTTCTTT CASSPVGQGNTEAFF
NA NA TRBJ1-1 TRBV19 TGTGCCAGTAGTATAGATCTGAGGGCCGGGGTGGCTGAAGCTTTCTTT CASSIDLRAGVAEAFF
NA TRBD2 TRBJ2-7 TRBV5-4 TGTGCCAGCAGCTTGAATGCGATAGCGGGGGACGAGCAGTACTTC CASSLNAIAGDEQYF
NA NA TRBJ1-5 TRBV19 TGTGCCAGTAGTATAGATAACAGGTATAATCAGCCCCAGCATTTT CASSIDNRYNQPQHF
few TRBD2 TRBJ2-7 TRBV28 TGTGCCAGCAGTCTAGGGGACTACTCCTACGAGCAGTACTTC CASSLGDYSYEQYF
few NA TRBJ2-5 TRBV28 TGTGCCAGCAGTTCACAGTTCCAAGAGACCCAGTACTTC CASSSQFQETQYF
NA NA TRBJ2-2 TRBV21-1 TGTGCCAGCCGCCAACCTATTAACACCGGGGAGCTGTTTTTT CASRQPINTGELFF
few NA TRBJ1-4 TRBV28 TGTGCCAGCAGTTTGGTGGATGTCGGAGAACTGTTTTTT CASSLVDVGELFF
few TRBD2 TRBJ2-5 TRBV19 TGTGCCAGTAGTCTCAGACTAGCGGGAGAGTCCTTACCTCAGACCCAGTACTTC CASSLRLAGESLPQTQYF
NA TRBD2 TRBJ2-1 TRBV11-1 TGTGCCAGCAGCTTAATGGGGTGGGCTAGCGGTGACAATGAGCAGTTCTTC CASSLMGWASGDNEQFF
few TRBD1 TRBJ1-2 TRBV28 TGTGCCAGCAGTAGGACAGGGGCTAACTATGGCTACACCTTC CASSRTGANYGYTF
NA TRBD1 TRBJ1-2 TRBV28 TGTGCCAGCAGTTTCCTGGACAGGGATAACTATGGCTACACCTTC CASSFLDRDNYGYTF
NA TRBD2 TRBJ2-1 TRBV4-2 TGTGCCAGCAGCCAAGGGACTAGCGGGGGTCCCAGCTCCTACAATGAGCAGTTCTTC CASSQGTSGGPSSYNEQFF
NA TRBD2 TRBJ2-3 TRBV9 TGTGCCAGCAGCGTAGAAACGGGAGGAACAGATACGCAGTATTTT CASSVETGGTDTQYF
few TRBD2 TRBJ2-1 TRBV7-9 TGTGCCAGCAGCTTAGGAGATAGCGGGAGCGGTGAGCAGTTCTTC CASSLGDSGSGEQFF
NA TRBD1 TRBJ2-1 TRBV5-6 TGTGCCAGCAGCTCGTGGACAGGGAGCCATGAGCAGTTCTTC CASSSWTGSHEQFF
few TRBD1 TRBJ2-2 TRBV28 TGTGCCAGCAGCTCATTCGGGACAGGGCGAACCGGGGAGCTGTTTTTT CASSSFGTGRTGELFF
NA NA TRBJ1-2 TRBV9 TGTGCCAGCAGCGTAGATCAACAGATAACTAACTATGGCTACACCTTC CASSVDQQITNYGYTF
few NA TRBJ2-2 TRBV5-4 TGTGCCAGCAGCTTGGAGTGGGACTACACCGGGGAGCTGTTTTTT CASSLEWDYTGELFF
NA NA TRBJ1-3 TRBV10-1 TGCGCCAGCAGCACAGGCACCCTGGATGGAAACACCATATATTTT CASSTGTLDGNTIYF
NA NA TRBJ2-2 TRBV9 TGTGCCAGCAGCGTAGCTACTCCTTCCGGGGAGCTGTTTTTT CASSVATPSGELFF
NA TRBD2 TRBJ2-1 TRBV2 TGTGCCAGCAGTCTCAATAGCGGGAGATTCTCCTACAATGAGCAGTTCTTC CASSLNSGRFSYNEQFF
NA NA TRBJ2-7 TRBV18 TGTGCCAGCTCACTCCCGGGGGGCCCCGACGAGCAGTACTTC CASSLPGGPDEQYF